The 8 T cell receptor beta chains given below trace back to one sample, sequenced in a study of blood T cell repertoires in COVID-19. Libraries were prepared by immunoSEQ multiplex PCR; TCRdb keeps only in-frame clonotypes and omits some of them. Of over 200,000 clones listed, 65% to 85% were seen once; the top ten hold approximately 7.4%. The sample was peripheral blood. The receptors shown here come from a woman in her fifties or sixties with acute or convalescent COVID-19.

The rearrangement uses TRBV5-1 and TRBJ1-3, with a tentative D call TRBD1 (6 bases). The length of the CDR3 is 17 residues. Germline V gene sequence: CDR1 SGHRS, CDR2 YFSETQ. V lost 1 base, J lost 0 bases, and 14 bases lay in between. CDR3 nucleotides: TGCGCCAGCAGCTTGAGCGGACAGACGCACTCTGGAAACACCATATATTTT. Protein: CASSLSGQTHSGNTIYF.

Only one count was recorded for this clone. V usage is TRBV6-2 or TRBV6-3 and J usage is TRBJ1-1; tentatively, D is TRBD1 (5 bases). The germline CDR1 and CDR2 sequences are MNHEY and SVGEGT. The V gene lost 6 bases and the J gene lost 1 base, with 12 bases spanning the gap. The CDR3 length is 14 residues. The CDR3: CASSGQTGNTEAFF. The CDR3 DNA reads TGTGCCAGCAGCGGACAAACAGGGAACACTGAAGCTTTCTTT.

J is TRBJ1-1 and V is TRBV27; possible D gene TRBD1, 6 bases. Trimming removed 5 bases at V and 1 base at J, with 14 bases between. This CDR3 region has 15 residues. Germline CDR1 MNHEY, CDR2 SMNVEV (reference sequence). CDR3 amino acids: CASSLLPGQNTEAFF. In nucleotides, the CDR3 is TGTGCCAGCAGTCTCCTGCCGGGACAGAACACTGAAGCTTTCTTT.

This clone was seen once. This rearrangement joins TRBV10-3 to TRBJ1-1, with D possibly TRBD1 on 5 matching bases. V was pared by 9 bases and J by 0 bases, with 8 bases between. This CDR3 contains 12 residues. CDR1 and CDR2 (germline): ENHRY, SYGVKD. The CDR3 coding sequence is TGTGCCATGGGGGGGATGAACACTGAAGCTTTCTTT. Protein: CAMGGMNTEAFF.

The chain employs TRBV6-6 and TRBJ1-1, with 8 bases aligning to TRBD1. The CDR3 length is 14 residues. Germline V gene data show CDR1 as MNHNY and CDR2 as SVGAGI (reference sequence). Unmatched junction bases numbered 9, after V lost 5 bases and J lost 7 bases. The DNA for the CDR3 is TGTGCCAGCAGTCTGGACAGGGAGAGGAATGAAGCTTTCTTT. Its protein is CASSLDRERNEAFF.

The V and J genes are TRBV4-2 and TRBJ1-4; D is unresolved. The CDR3 consists of 14 residues. Germline loops: CDR1 LGHNA, CDR2 YNFKEQ. With 4 bases removed from V and 6 bases from J, the gap between germline ends came to 12 bases. The CDR3 region has the DNA TGTGCCAGCAGCCCCGAACGCCGAGATGAAAAACTGTTTTTT. This codes for CASSPERRDEKLFF.

This clone appeared a single time. V is TRBV5-1 and J is TRBJ2-3; D might be TRBD2 (5 bases). The CDR3 contains 13 residues. Germline CDR1 is SGHRS and CDR2 is YFSETQ. The V and J ends lost 4 bases and 6 bases respectively, with 12 bases between them. In DNA, the CDR3 is TGCGCCAGCAGCAGGGAGAGGCTGGATACGCAGTATTTT. Its protein product is CASSRERLDTQYF.

The chain recombines TRBV7-2 with TRBJ2-7; possible D gene TRBD2, 6 bases. Between the trimmed V and J ends, which lost 0 bases and 5 bases, there was a span of 17 bases. The germline CDR1 and CDR2 sequences are SGHTA and FQGNSA. The CDR3 is made up of 16 amino acids. This CDR3 reads CASSLAFYGSHNEQYF. The CDR3 nucleotides read TGTGCCAGCAGCTTAGCGTTCTACGGGAGCCACAACGAGCAGTACTTC.